Below are 12 T cell receptor beta chains sequenced from a single sample in a study of beta chain features in type 1 diabetes. Since all of the isolated RNA was reverse transcribed, expressed TCRB transcripts were what got sequenced. Only in-frame clones appear in the TCRdb table, and some are missing; sequencing was by immunoSEQ multiplex PCR. The table shows about 620,000 clones, with 15% occurring only once. Sample: naive CD4+ T cells from blood. The receptors derive from a young man in good health.

The chain combines TRBV30 with TRBJ2-3; 7 bases align to TRBD1. CDR3 size: 15 residues. Germline CDR1 GTSNPN, CDR2 SVGIG (reference sequence). The V and J ends lost 5 bases and 2 bases, in that order; junction bases with no gene match: 10. CDR3 sequence reads: CAWARGSTFTDTQYF. For the CDR3, the DNA is TGTGCCTGGGCCAGGGGGTCCACCTTCACAGATACGCAGTATTTT. The whole variable domain, filled in from reference TRBV30 and TRBJ2-3, reads SQTIHQWPATLVQPVGSPLSLECTVEGTSNPNLYWYRQAAGRGLQLLFYSVGIGQISSEVPQNLSASRPQDRQFILSSKKLLLSDSGFYLCAWARGSTFTDTQYFGPGTRLTVL.

V and J are TRBV19 and TRBJ1-5; possible D gene TRBD1, 6 bases. Germline V gives CDR1 LNHDA, CDR2 SQIVND (reference sequence). Trimming took 5 bases from V and 4 from J, leaving 9 bases between them. CDR3 size: 13 residues. The CDR3 sequence is CASSVDRNQPQHF. The CDR3 coding sequence is TGTGCCAGTAGTGTGGACAGAAATCAGCCCCAGCATTTT.

V and J are TRBV5-4 and TRBJ2-1; D not resolved. This CDR3 spans 15 amino acids. V lost 1 base and J 0 bases, leaving 8 bases between the germline ends. The germline gives CDR1 SGHNT, CDR2 YYREEE (reference sequence). DNA of the CDR3: TGTGCCAGCAGCTTGCAAGCCGTCTCCTACAATGAGCAGTTCTTC. It encodes CASSLQAVSYNEQFF. Based on the CDR3 plus reference TRBV5-4 and TRBJ2-1, the full variable domain is ETGVTQSPTHLIKTRGQQVTLRCSSQSGHNTVSWYQQALGQGPQFIFQYYREEENGRGNFPPRFSGLQFPNYSSELNVNALELDDSALYLCASSLQAVSYNEQFFGPGTRLTVL.

The V and J genes are TRBV15 and TRBJ2-2; a possible D gene is TRBD1 (6 bases). The germline gives CDR1 LNHNV, CDR2 YYDKDF (reference sequence). The CDR3 is made up of 16 amino acids. The V end was cut by 2 bases, the J end by 1 base, with 11 bases between. The CDR3 coding sequence is TGTGCCACCAGCAGATCCAGGGGAGTGAACACCGGGGAGCTGTTTTTT. It specifies CATSRSRGVNTGELFF.

V is TRBV7-2 and J is TRBJ2-6; D unresolved. Trimming shortened V by 0 bases and J by 0 bases, and 6 bases separated the two germline ends. There are 16 residues in the CDR3. Germline CDR1 reads SGHTA; CDR2 reads FQGNSA. This CDR3 reads CASSLALFSGANVLTF. The CDR3 nucleotides are TGTGCCAGCAGCTTAGCGCTCTTCTCTGGGGCCAACGTCCTGACTTTC.

In this sample, this clone turned up a few times. The V and J genes are TRBV27 and TRBJ2-7; TRBD2 is a possible D gene (6 bases). Germline V gives CDR1 MNHEY, CDR2 SMNVEV (reference sequence). The V end was cut by 8 bases, the J end by 4 bases, with 15 bases between. The CDR3 length is 13 residues. CDR3 nucleotide sequence: TGTGCCAGCGCGGCTAGCGCTAATTACGAGCAGTACTTC. It translates to CASAASANYEQYF.

This clone has just a few counts. The J gene is TRBJ1-2, the V gene TRBV5-1, with 10 bases aligning to TRBD1. Germline CDR1 SGHRS, CDR2 YFSETQ. V shed 0 bases and J 2 bases; nucleotides not matched to a gene: 7. This CDR3 region has 17 residues. In DNA form, the CDR3 reads TGCGCCAGCAGCTTGGTACCCGACAGGGGGCAAAACTATGGCTACACCTTC. Its protein product is CASSLVPDRGQNYGYTF.

The V call is TRBV10-3, the J call TRBJ2-5; maybe TRBD2 (6 bases). Trimming removed 2 bases at V and 5 bases at J, with 6 bases between. The CDR3 spans 12 residues. CDR1 is ENHRY and CDR2 is SYGVKD in the germline V gene. The CDR3 reads CAISEAGETQYF. In DNA, the CDR3 is TGTGCCATCAGTGAGGCGGGGGAGACCCAGTACTTC.

The chain combines TRBV7-9 with TRBJ2-3, with TRBD2 matching over 8 bases. From germline, CDR1 is SEHNR and CDR2 FQNEAQ (reference sequence). This CDR3 comprises 17 residues. J lost 1 base, V lost 3 bases, and 9 bases had no gene match. The CDR3 loop reads CASSLAHLAGGTDTQYF. In DNA form, the CDR3 reads TGTGCCAGCAGCTTGGCCCATCTAGCGGGCGGCACAGATACGCAGTATTTT.

This clone was found a few times. V and J are TRBV29-1 and TRBJ2-2; 10 bases line up with TRBD1. The trim removed 4 bases at V and 4 bases at J, leaving 0 bases unmatched. The germline CDR1 and CDR2 sequences are SQVTM and ANQGSEA. The CDR3 runs 13 residues. The CDR3: CSVGDRGTGELFF. CDR3 sequence (DNA): TGCAGCGTTGGGGACAGGGGCACCGGGGAGCTGTTTTTT.

In regard to this clone: Other DNA sequences of this sample code for an identical CDR3. The chain links TRBV9 to TRBJ2-1, with TRBD1 matching over 9 bases. CDR3 size: 15 residues. The germline V gene has CDR1 SGDLS and CDR2 YYNGEE. V lost 2 bases and J lost 2; bases outside the gene matches: 2. In nucleotides, the CDR3 is TGTGCCAGCAGCGTGGACAGGGGTACCTACAATGAGCAGTTCTTC. It yields the protein CASSVDRGTYNEQFF.

V gene TRBV18 combines with J gene TRBJ1-5; the match to TRBD1 covers 8 bases. V trimming: 6 bases; J trimming: 7 bases; junction bases outside the gene matches: 8. The CDR3 is 14 amino acids. CDR1 and CDR2 (germline): KGHSH, LQKENI. CDR3 sequence: CASSLDRVGQPQHF. The CDR3 DNA reads as TGTGCCAGCTCGTTGGACAGGGTAGGACAGCCCCAGCATTTT. Filled out from reference TRBV18 and TRBJ1-5, the complete variable domain reads NAGVMQNPRHLVRRRGQEARLRCSPMKGHSHVYWYRQLPEEGLKFMVYLQKENIIDESGMPKERFSAEFPKEGPSILRIQQVVRGDSAAYFCASSLDRVGQPQHFGDGTRLSIL.